This paragraph covers one TCR beta chain sequence. Its antigen is currently unknown. These data originate in a study of T cell responses to AZD1222 COVID-19 vaccine. Looking at the study overall: Pooled samples include second doses given at about 4 or 12 weeks. Points from the study as a whole: Donors, mostly white British, included more females; clonal diversity was possibly underestimated. It was only after the peak T cell response that any repertoires were sampled. Reports indicate that nearly half of spike-specific TCRs are directed at unmutated variant regions.

The table came from immunoSEQ multiplex PCR; TCRdb's copy has only in-frame clones and leaves some out. The sample holds more than 85,000 clones, roughly nine tenths seen once. The germline V and J ends were trimmed by 3 bases and 2 bases, with 14 bases remaining between them. This CDR3 comprises 15 residues. The germline V gene has CDR1 MNHNS and CDR2 SASEGT. The sequenced sample was peripheral blood, obtained on day 0 of AZD1222 vaccination. The source is an adult in good health. This chain links TRBV6-1 with TRBJ2-7; tentatively, D is TRBD2 (6 bases). CDR3 nucleotides: TGTGCCAGCAGTGAGGCGGGACCAAGGACCTACGAGCAGTACTTC. Translated, it gives CASSEAGPRTYEQYF.